This T cell receptor beta chain was obtained from a study of T cells after yellow fever vaccination. Study results and limitations: The study found a weaker secondary response that peaked faster, day 5 versus 15. Most clones from primary vaccination were detected again post-booster (roughly 96% CD4, approximately 90% CD8). Contamination by abundant bulk-population clonotypes could be present in FACS-sorted repertoires.

Each CDR3 protein is one row after TCRdb ran MiXCR on the 5' RACE reads. The sample contains around 610,000 distinct CDR3 sequences, 13% of which appear only once. With regard to this clonotype: What it binds is not known.

This sequence originates from a man aged 25 to 40 who received the YFV17D yellow fever vaccine. The source material was PBMCs, sampled on the day of the yellow fever booster vaccination.

This CDR3 reads CASSPLAGGPGDTQYF. The CDR3 DNA follows: TGTGCCAGCAGCCCACTAGCGGGAGGGCCCGGAGATACGCAGTATTTT. J is TRBJ2-3 and V is TRBV3-1; TRBD2 matches at 13 bases. Germline assignment: CDR1 LGHDT and CDR2 YNNKEL (reference sequence). The V segment lost 4 bases and the J segment 5 bases; nucleotides outside the gene matches: 6. The CDR3 length is 16 residues.